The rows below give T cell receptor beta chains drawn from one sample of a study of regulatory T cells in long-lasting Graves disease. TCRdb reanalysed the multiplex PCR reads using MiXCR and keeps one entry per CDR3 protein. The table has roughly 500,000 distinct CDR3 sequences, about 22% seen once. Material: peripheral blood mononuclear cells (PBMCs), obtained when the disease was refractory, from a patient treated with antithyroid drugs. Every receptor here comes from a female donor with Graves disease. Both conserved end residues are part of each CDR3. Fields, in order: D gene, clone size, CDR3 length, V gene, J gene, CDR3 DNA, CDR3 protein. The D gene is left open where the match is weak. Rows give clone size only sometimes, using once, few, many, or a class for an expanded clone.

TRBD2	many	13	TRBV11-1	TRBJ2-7	TGTGCCAGCAGCCTCGGGACTAGCGGCCCGCTGGGCTTC	CASSLGTSGPLGF
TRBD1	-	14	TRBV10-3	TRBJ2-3	TGTGCCATCAGTCAAAGACAGGGTGAGGATACGCAGTATTTT	CAISQRQGEDTQYF
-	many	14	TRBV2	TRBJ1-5	TGTGCCAGCAGTCTGGTGGTGGGGAATCAGCCCCAGCATTTT	CASSLVVGNQPQHF
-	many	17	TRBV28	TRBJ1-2	TGTGCCAGCAGTTCAAACCGGGACACCTTCCTTAACTATGGCTACACCTTC	CASSSNRDTFLNYGYTF
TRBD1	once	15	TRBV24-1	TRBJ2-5	TGTGCCACCCAGGCAGCAGGGGGAGAGAAAGAGACCCAGTACTTC	CATQAAGGEKETQYF
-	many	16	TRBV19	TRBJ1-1	TGTGCCAGTAGTATAGTCGGGGTAGGCCCCAACACTGAAGCTTTCTTT	CASSIVGVGPNTEAFF
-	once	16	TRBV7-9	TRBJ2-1	TGTGCCAGCAGCTTAGTCGTCAGGACGTTGCAGAATGAGCAGTTCTTC	CASSLVVRTLQNEQFF
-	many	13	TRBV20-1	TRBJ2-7	TGCAGTGCTAGAGATAAGAACAGCTACGAGCAGTACTTC	CSARDKNSYEQYF
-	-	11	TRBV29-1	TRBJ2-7	TGCAGCGCCGCGGCCCCCTACGAGCAGTACTTC	CSAAAPYEQYF
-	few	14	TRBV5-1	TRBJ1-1	TGCGCCAGCAGCCTGGACAGCGCTAACACTGAAGCTTTCTTT	CASSLDSANTEAFF
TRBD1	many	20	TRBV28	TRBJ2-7	TGTGCCAGCAGTTTAGGAATCCGGGACAGTCATGGGGCGAGCTCCTACGAGCAGTACTTC	CASSLGIRDSHGASSYEQYF
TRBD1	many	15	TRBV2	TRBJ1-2	TGTGCCAGCAGGGAGGGACAGGGAAGAATCTATGGCTACACCTTC	CASREGQGRIYGYTF
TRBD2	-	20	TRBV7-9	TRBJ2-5	TGTGCCAGCAGCTTGATTTGGGCCTTTGGACTAGCGGGTACCCAAGAGACCCAGTACTTC	CASSLIWAFGLAGTQETQYF
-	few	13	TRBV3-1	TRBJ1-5	TGTGCCAGCAGCCAACAAAGGAACCAGCCCCAGCATTTT	CASSQQRNQPQHF
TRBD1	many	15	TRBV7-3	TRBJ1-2	TGTGCCAGCAGCTTAACAGGGGGCGTTTCTAATGGCTACACCTTC	CASSLTGGVSNGYTF
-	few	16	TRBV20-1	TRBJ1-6	TGCAGTGCTAGAGATCCTCCGGGGTCCTATAATTCACCCCTCCACTTT	CSARDPPGSYNSPLHF
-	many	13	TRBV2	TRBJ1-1	TGTGCCAGCAGATTGGGGGAGAACACTGAAGCTTTCTTT	CASRLGENTEAFF
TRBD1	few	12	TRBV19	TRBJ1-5	TGTGCCAGTGGGACAGGAGGACAGCCCCAGCATTTT	CASGTGGQPQHF
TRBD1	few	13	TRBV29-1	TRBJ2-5	TGCAGCGTTGTAAGGGGGCTGGGAGAGACCCAGTACTTC	CSVVRGLGETQYF
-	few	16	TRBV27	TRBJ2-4	TGTGCCAGCAGTTTATCGCCGGGGTTTGCCAAAAACATTCAGTACTTC	CASSLSPGFAKNIQYF
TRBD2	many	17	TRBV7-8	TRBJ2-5	TGTGCCAGCAGCTTAGCGGGACTAGCGGGGGTCCAAGAGACCCAGTACTTC	CASSLAGLAGVQETQYF
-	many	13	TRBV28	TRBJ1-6	TGTGCCGTCAGGGGTCTCGGTAATTCACCCCTCCACTTT	CAVRGLGNSPLHF
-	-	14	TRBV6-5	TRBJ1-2	TGTGCCAGCAGTTACTCTGGAGGGTCGTACGGCTACACCTTC	CASSYSGGSYGYTF
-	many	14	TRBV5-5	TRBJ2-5	TGTGCCAGCAGCCGCCTGGACAGACAAGAGACCCAGTACTTC	CASSRLDRQETQYF
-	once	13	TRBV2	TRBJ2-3	TGTGCCAGCCCCAGACAGTCAACGGATACGCAGTATTTT	CASPRQSTDTQYF
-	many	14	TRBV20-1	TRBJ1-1	TGCAGTGCTAAGCAAGGAGGGCCGCGGACTGAAGCTTTCTTT	CSAKQGGPRTEAFF
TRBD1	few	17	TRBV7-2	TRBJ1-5	TGTGCCAGCAGCTTAGTCCGGGACAGGGTAGGGGGTCAGCCCCAGCATTTT	CASSLVRDRVGGQPQHF
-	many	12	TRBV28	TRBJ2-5	TGTGCCAGCAGTTCACGGGGGGAGACCCAGTACTTC	CASSSRGETQYF
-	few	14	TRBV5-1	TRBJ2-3	TGCGCCAGCAGCTCAGGACGAAGCACAGATACGCAGTATTTT	CASSSGRSTDTQYF
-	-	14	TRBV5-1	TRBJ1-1	TGCGCCAGCAGCCACGGATTGGAGGGGACTGAAGCTTTCTTT	CASSHGLEGTEAFF
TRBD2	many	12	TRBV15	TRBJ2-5	TGTGCCACCAGCGGGAGGGAAGAGACCCAGTACTTC	CATSGREETQYF
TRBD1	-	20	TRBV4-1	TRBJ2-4	TGCGCCAGCAGCCAAATCGTCTCCCCAGGGACAGCCTTAACCAAAAACATTCAGTACTTC	CASSQIVSPGTALTKNIQYF
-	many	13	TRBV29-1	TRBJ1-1	TGCAGCGTTGGAATGACAGTGAACACTGAAGCTTTCTTT	CSVGMTVNTEAFF
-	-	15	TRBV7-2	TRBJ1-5	TGTGCCAGCAGCCGCGGGGGAGGGTTCGGTCAGCCCCAGCATTTT	CASSRGGGFGQPQHF
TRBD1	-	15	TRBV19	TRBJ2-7	TGTGCCAGTAGTCAATCCGGACAGGGGAACTACGAGCAGTACTTC	CASSQSGQGNYEQYF
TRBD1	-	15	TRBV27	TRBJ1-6	TGTGCCAGCACGTCAGGGGGCTTCTATAATTCACCCCTCCACTTT	CASTSGGFYNSPLHF
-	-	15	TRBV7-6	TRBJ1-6	TGTGCCAGCAGCTCCAGGATAGACTATAATTCACCCCTCCACTTT	CASSSRIDYNSPLHF
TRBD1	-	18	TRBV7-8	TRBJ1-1	TGTGCCAGCAGCGTCCGGCCAGGGGGCGCATCCGAAGCCCCTGGAGCTTTCTTT	CASSVRPGGASEAPGAFF
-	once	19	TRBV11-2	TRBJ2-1	TGTGCCAGCAGCCTCAAGGACAGGGCGCTAGCGGGATATGGCAATGAGCAGTTCTTC	CASSLKDRALAGYGNEQFF
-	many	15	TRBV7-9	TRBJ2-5	TGTGCCAGCAGCACGACAACAGGGATCGAAAAGACCCAGTACTTC	CASSTTTGIEKTQYF
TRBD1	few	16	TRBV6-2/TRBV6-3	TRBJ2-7	TGTGCCAGCAGTGCTCTCCGGGACAGAATTTCCTACGAGCAGTACTTC	CASSALRDRISYEQYF
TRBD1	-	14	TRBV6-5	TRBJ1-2	TGTGCCAGCAGTTACAACCGGGACAGACCCGGCTACACCTTC	CASSYNRDRPGYTF
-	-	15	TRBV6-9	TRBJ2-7	TGTGCCAGCAGTTACCTTGGGACTTTTCAGAGGGAGCAGTACTTC	CASSYLGTFQREQYF
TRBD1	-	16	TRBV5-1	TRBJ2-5	TGCGCCAGCAGCATCTACGGGACAGGGGGCATCGAGACCCAGTACTTC	CASSIYGTGGIETQYF
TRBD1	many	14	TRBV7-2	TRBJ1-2	TGTGCCAGCAGCTGGTTCGGGACAGCCTATGGCTACACCTTC	CASSWFGTAYGYTF
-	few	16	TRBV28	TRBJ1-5	TGTGCCAGCAGTCAAGTCCCGGAATATAGCAATCAGCCCCAGCATTTT	CASSQVPEYSNQPQHF
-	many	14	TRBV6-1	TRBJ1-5	TGTGCCAGCAGACCCTATACTAGGCATCAGCCCCAGCATTTT	CASRPYTRHQPQHF
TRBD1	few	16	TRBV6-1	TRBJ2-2	TGTGCCAGCAAGGGGACAACAGGGGCCACCACCGGGGAGCTGTTTTTT	CASKGTTGATTGELFF
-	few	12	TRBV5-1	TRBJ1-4	TGCGCCAGCAGCTTGCCGGATGAAAAACTGTTTTTT	CASSLPDEKLFF
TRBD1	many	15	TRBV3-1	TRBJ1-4	TGTGCCAGCAGCCAAATAACAGGGGGAGGTGAAAAACTGTTTTTT	CASSQITGGGEKLFF
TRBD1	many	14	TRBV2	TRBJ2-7	TGTGCCGCCAAAGTCGAGACAGGGCCCTACGAGCAGTACTTC	CAAKVETGPYEQYF
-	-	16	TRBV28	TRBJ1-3	TGTGCCAGCAACATCCTCGGCGCCGACTCTGGAAACACCATATATTTT	CASNILGADSGNTIYF
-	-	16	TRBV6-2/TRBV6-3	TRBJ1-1	TGTGCCAGCAGTTACTCGAGGGGAGAGATGAACACTGAAGCTTTCTTT	CASSYSRGEMNTEAFF
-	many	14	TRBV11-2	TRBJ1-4	TGTGCCAGCAGCCCAGGGCCTGGGAGGGGAAAACTGTTTTTT	CASSPGPGRGKLFF
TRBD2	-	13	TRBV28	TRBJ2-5	TGTGCCAGCAGGGAAGCGGGAGTAGAGACCCAGTACTTC	CASREAGVETQYF